The clone carrying this T cell receptor (beta chain) was seen once. This sample is part of a study of blood T cell repertoires in COVID-19. Sequencing was performed with immunoSEQ multiplex PCR; in TCRdb, only in-frame clones are kept and a portion is missing. The profile covers 150,000 or so clones, with approximately 90% appearing a single time and under 3% taken by the ten largest. The germline V gene has CDR1 SGHVS and CDR2 FQNEAQ. The CDR3 runs 18 residues. Germline trimming cut 4 bases from V and 5 bases from J; bases unmatched to any gene: 15. Sequencing used peripheral blood. The sequence was obtained from a man in his fifties or sixties with active or convalescent COVID-19. V and J are TRBV7-8 and TRBJ2-3; TRBD2 matches 10 bases. The CDR3 DNA is TGTGCCAGCAGCTCCCCGCTAGCGGGAGCCCAAGGGGGAGATACGCAGTATTTT. It yields the protein CASSSPLAGAQGGDTQYF.